These T cell receptor beta chains were read from a single sample in a study of blood T cell repertoires in COVID-19. Libraries were prepared by immunoSEQ multiplex PCR; TCRdb keeps only in-frame clonotypes and omits some of them. The sample contains more than 150,000 clones, around 81% of which appear only once. Material: peripheral blood. The receptors shown here come from a man in his 70s who had recovered from COVID-19. Both conserved end residues are part of each CDR3. D genes are given only for firm matches. Clone size is stated in some rows and not others, as once, few, many or a class when expanded.

d_gene: NA; j_gene: TRBJ2-1; abundance: NA; len: 14; v_gene: TRBV6-5; CDR3nt: TGTGCCAGCAGAGGGACACTCTCGGGGAATGAGCAGTTCTTC; CDR3aa: CASRGTLSGNEQFF
d_gene: NA; j_gene: TRBJ1-1; abundance: NA; len: 14; v_gene: TRBV5-5; CDR3nt: TGTGCCAGCAGCTTGGCAGACATGAACACTGAAGCTTTCTTT; CDR3aa: CASSLADMNTEAFF
d_gene: TRBD2; j_gene: TRBJ2-1; abundance: NA; len: 17; v_gene: TRBV3-1/TRBV3-2; CDR3nt: TGTGCCAGCAGCCGGGGACTAGCGGGAGGCAACTACAATGAGCAGTTCTTC; CDR3aa: CASSRGLAGGNYNEQFF
d_gene: TRBD2; j_gene: TRBJ2-2; abundance: once; len: 16; v_gene: TRBV11-2; CDR3nt: TGTGCCAGCAGCTTGGATAGCGGGAGCCGGTCCGGGGAGCTGTTTTTT; CDR3aa: CASSLDSGSRSGELFF
d_gene: NA; j_gene: TRBJ1-2; abundance: NA; len: 14; v_gene: TRBV5-4; CDR3nt: TGTGCCAGCAGCTTGATCCGGGAAGGGTATGGCTACACCTTC; CDR3aa: CASSLIREGYGYTF
d_gene: NA; j_gene: TRBJ1-5; abundance: NA; len: 15; v_gene: TRBV27; CDR3nt: TGTGCCAGCAGTTTATTCGGGACAAACAATCAGCCCCAGCATTTT; CDR3aa: CASSLFGTNNQPQHF
d_gene: TRBD1; j_gene: TRBJ1-5; abundance: NA; len: 17; v_gene: TRBV5-6; CDR3nt: TGTGCCAGCAGCTACCGGGACAGGTCGTTTGGCAATCAGCCCCAGCATTTT; CDR3aa: CASSYRDRSFGNQPQHF
d_gene: NA; j_gene: TRBJ2-1; abundance: NA; len: 12; v_gene: TRBV5-1; CDR3nt: TGCGCCAGCAGCTTTAACGGTGATGAGCAGTTCTTC; CDR3aa: CASSFNGDEQFF
d_gene: TRBD1; j_gene: TRBJ2-4; abundance: NA; len: 15; v_gene: TRBV28; CDR3nt: TGTGCCAGCAAAGGTCAGGGACAGGGCGTCCACATTCAGTACTTC; CDR3aa: CASKGQGQGVHIQYF
d_gene: NA; j_gene: TRBJ2-7; abundance: NA; len: 15; v_gene: TRBV10-1; CDR3nt: TGCGCCAGCAGTGAGGGACTCACGAGCTCCTACGAGCAGTACTTC; CDR3aa: CASSEGLTSSYEQYF
d_gene: TRBD1; j_gene: TRBJ2-1; abundance: NA; len: 14; v_gene: TRBV28; CDR3nt: TGTGCCAGCAGTTTGGGACAGGGAGCCAATGAGCAGTTCTTC; CDR3aa: CASSLGQGANEQFF
d_gene: TRBD1; j_gene: TRBJ1-4; abundance: NA; len: 16; v_gene: TRBV11-2; CDR3nt: TGTGCCAGCAGCAAAATTAGACAGGGATCTGCTGAAAAACTGTTTTTT; CDR3aa: CASSKIRQGSAEKLFF
d_gene: NA; j_gene: TRBJ1-1; abundance: once; len: 12; v_gene: TRBV10-3; CDR3nt: TGTGCCATCAGTGTCCCAGGGTCTGAAGCTTTCTTT; CDR3aa: CAISVPGSEAFF
d_gene: NA; j_gene: TRBJ1-4; abundance: NA; len: 16; v_gene: TRBV15; CDR3nt: TGTGCCACCAGCAGAGATGGTCTGGGGGAGGGCGAAAAACTGTTTTTT; CDR3aa: CATSRDGLGEGEKLFF
d_gene: NA; j_gene: TRBJ2-5; abundance: NA; len: 10; v_gene: TRBV20-1; CDR3nt: TGCAGTGCCCATCAAGAGACCCAGTACTTC; CDR3aa: CSAHQETQYF
d_gene: TRBD2; j_gene: TRBJ2-3; abundance: once; len: 14; v_gene: TRBV5-1; CDR3nt: TGCGCCAGCAGCTTCCGACTAGCTAGAGATACGCAGTATTTT; CDR3aa: CASSFRLARDTQYF
d_gene: TRBD1; j_gene: TRBJ2-5; abundance: NA; len: 14; v_gene: TRBV6-5; CDR3nt: TGTGCCAGCAGATACGAAACAGGGGGAGAGACCCAGTACTTC; CDR3aa: CASRYETGGETQYF
d_gene: TRBD2; j_gene: TRBJ2-7; abundance: NA; len: 15; v_gene: TRBV28; CDR3nt: TGTGCCAGCACTACGACCGGGACCGCCGGGGGGGAGCAGTACTTC; CDR3aa: CASTTTGTAGGEQYF
d_gene: NA; j_gene: TRBJ1-6; abundance: NA; len: 15; v_gene: TRBV5-1; CDR3nt: TGCGCCAGCAGCCCGGGCGGGACCAGTAATTCACCCCTCCACTTT; CDR3aa: CASSPGGTSNSPLHF
d_gene: NA; j_gene: TRBJ2-3; abundance: NA; len: 14; v_gene: TRBV9; CDR3nt: TGTGCCAGCAGCTCGAGGATAAGTCTAGATACGCAGTATTTT; CDR3aa: CASSSRISLDTQYF
d_gene: TRBD1; j_gene: TRBJ1-4; abundance: NA; len: 13; v_gene: TRBV5-6; CDR3nt: TGTGCCAGCAGGGGACAGCATAATGAAAAACTGTTTTTT; CDR3aa: CASRGQHNEKLFF
d_gene: TRBD1; j_gene: TRBJ2-5; abundance: NA; len: 16; v_gene: TRBV5-8; CDR3nt: TGTGCCAGCCGCTCCGGGACAGGGGTAGGGCAAGAGACCCAGTACTTC; CDR3aa: CASRSGTGVGQETQYF
d_gene: TRBD2; j_gene: TRBJ2-7; abundance: NA; len: 17; v_gene: TRBV27; CDR3nt: TGTGCCAGCAGCCGGATATTGACTAGCGGGAGACTAAGCGAGCAGTACTTC; CDR3aa: CASSRILTSGRLSEQYF
d_gene: TRBD1; j_gene: TRBJ1-1; abundance: NA; len: 14; v_gene: TRBV30; CDR3nt: TGTGCCTGGGATGGGGGACAGGGCGGTACTGAAGCTTTCTTT; CDR3aa: CAWDGGQGGTEAFF
d_gene: TRBD2; j_gene: TRBJ2-1; abundance: NA; len: 15; v_gene: TRBV7-2; CDR3nt: TGTGCCAGCAGACCAACCCTAGCGGGAGGTAATGAGCAGTTCTTC; CDR3aa: CASRPTLAGGNEQFF
d_gene: NA; j_gene: TRBJ2-2; abundance: NA; len: 14; v_gene: TRBV5-1; CDR3nt: TGCGCCAGCAGCTTGCGGGAAGTAGGCGGGGAGCTGTTTTTT; CDR3aa: CASSLREVGGELFF
d_gene: NA; j_gene: TRBJ1-6; abundance: NA; len: 15; v_gene: TRBV6-2/TRBV6-3; CDR3nt: TGTGCCAGCAGTCCCTCTGACAGCAACAATTCACCCCTCCACTTT; CDR3aa: CASSPSDSNNSPLHF
d_gene: NA; j_gene: TRBJ1-4; abundance: NA; len: 14; v_gene: TRBV5-4; CDR3nt: TGTGCCAGCAGCCCCGACACAGGGACTGAAAAACTGTTTTTT; CDR3aa: CASSPDTGTEKLFF
d_gene: NA; j_gene: TRBJ2-7; abundance: NA; len: 14; v_gene: TRBV2; CDR3nt: TGTGCCAGCATCCCGGGACACCGCTCCTACGAGCAGTACTTC; CDR3aa: CASIPGHRSYEQYF
d_gene: TRBD2; j_gene: TRBJ2-1; abundance: NA; len: 16; v_gene: TRBV5-1; CDR3nt: TGCGCCAGCAGACCTGGACTAGTATCTCTGGGGGATGAGCAGTTCTTC; CDR3aa: CASRPGLVSLGDEQFF
d_gene: NA; j_gene: TRBJ2-2; abundance: NA; len: 13; v_gene: TRBV5-1; CDR3nt: TGCGCCAGCCGCGACTTAGCCGGCGGGGAGCTGTTTTTT; CDR3aa: CASRDLAGGELFF
d_gene: TRBD1; j_gene: TRBJ1-1; abundance: NA; len: 13; v_gene: TRBV6-2/TRBV6-3; CDR3nt: TGTGCCAGCAGCCCGACAGGGGCACCTTGGGCTTTCTTT; CDR3aa: CASSPTGAPWAFF
d_gene: TRBD1; j_gene: TRBJ1-4; abundance: NA; len: 14; v_gene: TRBV7-9; CDR3nt: TGTGCCAGCAGCTCAGGGGGATCAGGGGAAAAACTGTTTTTT; CDR3aa: CASSSGGSGEKLFF